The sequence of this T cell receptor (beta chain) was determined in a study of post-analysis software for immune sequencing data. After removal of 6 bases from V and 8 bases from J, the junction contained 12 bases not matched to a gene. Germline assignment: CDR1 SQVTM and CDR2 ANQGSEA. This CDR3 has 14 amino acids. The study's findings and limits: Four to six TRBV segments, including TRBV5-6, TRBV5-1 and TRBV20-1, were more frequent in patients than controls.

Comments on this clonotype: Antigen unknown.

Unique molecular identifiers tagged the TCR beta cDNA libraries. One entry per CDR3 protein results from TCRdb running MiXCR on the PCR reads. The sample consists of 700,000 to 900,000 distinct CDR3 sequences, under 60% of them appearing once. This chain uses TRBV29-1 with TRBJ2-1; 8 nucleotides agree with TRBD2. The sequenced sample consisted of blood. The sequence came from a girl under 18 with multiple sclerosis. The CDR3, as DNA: TGCAGCGTGGATACCGGGACTAGTGGTCATGAGCAGTTCTTC. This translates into CSVDTGTSGHEQFF.